What follows are 20 T cell receptor beta chains derived from one specimen sequenced in a study of tumour-infiltrating T cells in Burkitt lymphoma. Libraries were prepared by immunoSEQ multiplex PCR; TCRdb keeps only in-frame clonotypes and omits some of them. The sample holds 950 to 1,500 clones, about a third seen once. The sequencing input was tumor tissue. The receptors originated from a human donor with Burkitt lymphoma.

CDR3 protein: CAWKRDRGEFMGSGNTIYF. The CDR3, as DNA: TGTGCCTGGAAAAGGGACAGGGGGGAATTTATGGGCTCTGGAAACACCATATATTTT. The chain has TRBV30 and TRBJ1-3; 11 bases map to TRBD1. The germline CDR1 and CDR2 sequences are GTSNPN and SVGIG (reference sequence). The V segment lost 4 bases and the J segment 0 bases; nucleotides outside the gene matches: 14. The CDR3 consists of 19 residues.

The genes are TRBV29-1 and TRBJ1-1, with a possible D match to TRBD1 (5 bases). The germline V and J ends were trimmed by 2 bases and 4 bases, with 17 bases remaining between them. This CDR3 has 15 residues. Germline loops: CDR1 SQVTM, CDR2 ANQGSEA. This CDR3 reads CSVEWQGVEFTEAFF. For the CDR3, the DNA is TGCAGCGTTGAATGGCAGGGAGTGGAGTTCACTGAAGCTTTCTTT. Drawing the rest from reference TRBV29-1 and TRBJ1-1, the complete variable domain is SAVISQKPSRDICQRGTSLTIQCQVDSQVTMMFWYRQQPGQSLTLIATANQGSEATYESGFVIDKFPISRPNLTFSTLTVSNMSPEDSSIYLCSVEWQGVEFTEAFFGQGTRLTVV.

This clone was picked up a small number of times. The chain links TRBV19 to TRBJ1-5, with a possible D match to TRBD1 (6 bases). This CDR3 comprises 18 residues. V was clipped by 3 bases and J by 2 bases, with 20 bases between them. Germline loops: CDR1 LNHDA, CDR2 SQIVND (reference sequence). The CDR3 DNA reads as TGTGCCAGTAGTATCGGGCGGGGGCCAGGGTGGGGCAATCAGCCCCAGCATTTT. This encodes CASSIGRGPGWGNQPQHF.

This clone was seen more than once but under ten times. This rearrangement joins TRBV4-1 to TRBJ2-1; D unclear. The germline V gene encodes CDR1 MGHRA and CDR2 YSYEKL. The length of the CDR3 is 16 residues. The germline V and J ends were trimmed by 2 bases and 0 bases, with 11 bases remaining between them. The CDR3 loop reads CASSQPTAFSYNEQFF. DNA for the CDR3: TGCGCCAGCAGCCAACCTACAGCTTTCTCCTACAATGAGCAGTTCTTC.

The chain has TRBV7-2 and TRBJ2-7; 13 bases are a match to TRBD2. Unmatched junction bases numbered 12, after V lost 4 bases and J lost 3 bases. The length of the CDR3 is 18 residues. Germline V gene sequence: CDR1 SGHTA, CDR2 FQGNSA. The CDR3 region is CASSSRGQTSGGHYEQYV. The CDR3 nucleotides read TGTGCCAGCAGCTCCCGGGGTCAGACTAGCGGGGGGCACTACGAGCAGTACGTC.

As to this clone: At one end the junction does not follow the germline gene, possibly because of a read error. The chain couples TRBV6-5 to TRBJ1-6; TRBD1 might be the D (6 bases). Per germline, CDR1 MNHEY and CDR2 SVGAGI. The CDR3 totals 12 residues. The CDR3 region has the DNA TGTGTCAGCAGGCAGGGGAATTCACCCCTCCACTTT. Protein: CVSRQGNSPLHF.

The V and J genes are TRBV7-6 and TRBJ2-7; D is unclear. Germline V gene lookup returns CDR1 SGHVS and CDR2 FNYEAQ. CDR3 size: 13 residues. V lost 1 base, J lost 3 bases, and 7 bases lay in between. In DNA form, the CDR3 reads TGTGCCAGCAGCTTAGGCCCCAACTACGAGCAGTACTTC. Its protein is CASSLGPNYEQYF.

CDR3 region: CASSSEGQKGERSSYNEQFF. As DNA, the CDR3 is TGTGCCAGCAGCTCAGAGGGGCAAAAGGGGGAACGTAGCTCCTACAATGAGCAGTTCTTC. The chain is built from TRBV7-6 and TRBJ2-1; a possible D gene is TRBD1 (6 bases). Trimming cost V 4 bases and J 0 bases, with 25 bases left between them. The CDR3 length is 20 residues. The germline V gene has CDR1 SGHVS and CDR2 FNYEAQ.

This clone was detected a few times. This sequence joins TRBV7-2 and TRBJ2-3; TRBD2 matches 7 bases. The germline CDR1 and CDR2 sequences are SGHTA and FQGNSA. This CDR3 comprises 15 residues. J gave up 1 base and V 1 base, and 2 bases lay outside the gene matches. CDR3: CASSLDAGGTDTQYF. CDR3 coding DNA: TGTGCCAGCAGCTTAGATGCGGGGGGCACAGATACGCAGTATTTT.

This rearrangement joins TRBV27 to TRBJ1-3; 7 bases fit TRBD1. J was trimmed by 1 base and V by 2 bases; bases with no gene match: 17. The germline gives CDR1 MNHEY, CDR2 SMNVEV (reference sequence). The CDR3 totals 20 residues. The CDR3 region is CASSLRRQGILTPSGNTIYF. The CDR3 nucleotides are TGTGCCAGCAGTTTACGCCGACAGGGTATACTTACTCCTTCTGGAAACACCATATATTTT.

To note about this clone: This could be a read error, since a much larger clone is one nucleotide away. At the DNA level, this CDR3 is encoded by other sequences in the same sample as well. The V and J genes are TRBV4-3 and TRBJ2-2, with no clear D. V was shortened by 1 base and J by 5 bases, with 5 bases between the two germline ends. Looked up from germline, CDR1 is LGHNA and CDR2 is YSLEER. This CDR3 has 13 amino acids. The CDR3: CASSQGGTGELFF. CDR3 bases: TGCGCCAGCAGCCAAGGTGGGACCGGGGAGCTGTTTTTT.

The chain joins TRBV6-6 to TRBJ2-7, with D perhaps matching TRBD1 or TRBD2 (5 bases each). CDR1 is MNHNY and CDR2 is SVGAGI in the germline V gene (reference sequence). The V end was cut by 7 bases, the J end by 7 bases, with 20 bases between. CDR3 length: 14 amino acids. CDR3 in amino acids: CASTPGPFEGEQYF. CDR3 nucleotide sequence: TGTGCCAGCACCCCCGGGCCCTTCGAGGGGGAGCAGTACTTC.

The genes are TRBV9 and TRBJ1-2, with no clear D. Trimming pared 1 base from V and 3 bases from J, leaving 7 bases between. Per the germline V gene, CDR1 is SGDLS and CDR2 is YYNGEE. The CDR3 consists of 13 residues. The CDR3 is CASSVRADYGYTF. CDR3 coding DNA: TGTGCCAGCAGCGTAAGGGCAGACTATGGCTACACCTTC.

The rearrangement uses TRBV27 and TRBJ1-4, with D uncertain. The CDR3 contains 16 residues. V dropped 2 bases and J dropped 0 bases, with 10 bases sitting between them. The V gene's germline CDR1 is MNHEY and CDR2 SMNVEV (reference sequence). The CDR3, as DNA: TGTGCCAGCAGTTTAACCTGGCCCTCAACTAATGAAAAACTGTTTTTT. This gives the protein CASSLTWPSTNEKLFF. Full variable domain (rest looked up from reference TRBV27 and TRBJ1-4): EAQVTQNPRYLITVTGKKLTVTCSQNMNHEYMSWYRQDPGLGLRQIYYSMNVEVTDKGDVPEGYKVSRKEKRNFPLILESPSPNQTSLYFCASSLTWPSTNEKLFFGSGTQLSVL.

Turning to this clone: A clone one base away is much larger, so this may be a read error. This chain links TRBV9 with TRBJ2-3; tentative D call: TRBD1 (6 bases). The CDR3 is made up of 15 amino acids. Germline V gene lookup returns CDR1 SGDLS and CDR2 YYNGEE. This CDR3 reads CANSTWTASTDTQYF. The CDR3 DNA follows: TGTGCCAACAGCACCTGGACAGCTAGCACAGATACGCAGTATTTT.

The J gene is TRBJ1-2, the V gene TRBV7-6; 7 bases are a match to TRBD1. Germline CDR1 SGHVS, CDR2 FNYEAQ. V shed 4 bases and J 7 bases; nucleotides not matched to a gene: 0. The length of the CDR3 is 11 residues. The CDR3 here is CASSSGGGYTF. The CDR3 bases are TGTGCCAGCAGCTCAGGGGGTGGCTACACCTTC.

Concerning this clone itself: A much larger clone sits a single nucleotide away, making a read error possible. This sequence joins TRBV7-8 and TRBJ2-3; D is unresolved. V dropped 4 bases and J dropped 7 bases, with 15 bases sitting between them. The CDR3 spans 14 residues. Germline lookup yields CDR1 SGHVS and CDR2 FQNEAQ. The CDR3 sequence is CASSSVRSQNTQYF. The CDR3 DNA reads TGTGCCAGCAGCTCCGTCAGATCTCAGAATACGCAGTATTTT.

This chain uses TRBV11-2 with TRBJ1-2, with 7 bases that match TRBD1. This CDR3 contains 14 residues. Germline CDR1 and CDR2: SGHAT and FQNNGV. V lost 5 bases and J lost 4; bases outside the gene matches: 7. The CDR3 protein is CASSGFQGGYGYTF. The CDR3 DNA is TGTGCCAGCAGCGGATTTCAGGGGGGCTATGGCTACACCTTC.

The chain carries TRBV28 and TRBJ2-1, with D possibly TRBD1 on 6 matching bases. CDR1 and CDR2 (germline): MDHEN, SYDVKM. V was cut by 5 bases and J by 4 bases, with 15 bases left in between. This CDR3 is 15 amino acids long. The CDR3 spells CASSKGDPTYNEQFF. The CDR3, as DNA: TGTGCCAGCAGTAAGGGGGACCCGACGTACAATGAGCAGTTCTTC.

This clone was seen more than once but under ten times. The chain's CDR3 is CASSSLRLQGATDTQYF. Here the CDR3 DNA reads TGTGCCAGCAGCTCCCTACGGCTCCAGGGGGCGACAGATACGCAGTATTTT. The chain has TRBV7-9 and TRBJ2-3, with 8 bases identical to TRBD1. This CDR3 is built from 17 residues. The V and J ends lost 4 bases and 3 bases, in that order; junction bases with no gene match: 12. Germline V gene sequence: CDR1 SEHNR, CDR2 FQNEAQ (reference sequence).